Presented here are 20 T cell receptor beta chains from one specimen sequenced in a study of metastatic and nonmetastatic thyroid tumors. Nobody among the patients had been given any treatment before thyroid surgery. TCRdb reprocessed the PCR reads via MiXCR. This table has some 22,000 clones, roughly 11% appearing once. Material: blood. These receptor sequences come from a female donor with papillary thyroid cancer or a benign thyroid nodule (not recorded which). Some clones in this sample may be carry-over from other donors' samples.

This clone was detected many times. The chain is built from TRBV4-1 and TRBJ2-1, with D unresolved. The germline V gene encodes CDR1 MGHRA and CDR2 YSYEKL. This CDR3 has 11 amino acids. Trimming removed 2 bases at V and 12 bases at J, with 8 bases between. The CDR3: CASSQLHGQFF. In nucleotides, the CDR3 is TGCGCCAGCAGCCAATTGCATGGGCAGTTCTTC.

As regards this clone: At one boundary the junction diverges from the germline segment, which might be a read error. The CDR3 reads CAGSPTWNWDSPLHF. As DNA, the CDR3 is TGTGCCGGCAGCCCGACATGGAACTGGGATTCACCCCTCCACTTT. The gene calls are TRBV28 and TRBJ1-6, with D hard to call. The germline gives CDR1 MDHEN, CDR2 SYDVKM. This CDR3 is 15 amino acids long.

This clone was seen ten or more times. This chain uses TRBV27 with TRBJ2-2; the match to TRBD2 covers 11 bases. J gave up 5 bases and V 2 bases, and 4 bases lay outside the gene matches. From germline, CDR1 is MNHEY and CDR2 SMNVEV (reference sequence). The CDR3 consists of 16 residues. The CDR3 here is CASSLLAGGGTGELFF. The CDR3 DNA reads as TGTGCCAGCAGTTTACTAGCGGGAGGTGGGACCGGGGAGCTGTTTTTT.

This clone was found a few times. V and J are TRBV5-1 and TRBJ2-4; 10 bases are a match to TRBD1. CDR1 and CDR2 from the germline V gene are SGHRS and YFSETQ. The CDR3 covers 16 residues. V dropped 4 bases and J dropped 7; count of bases not matched to a gene: 11. The CDR3 sequence is CASSMGQGIERNIQYF. CDR3 bases: TGCGCCAGCAGCATGGGACAGGGGATTGAGAGGAACATTCAGTACTTC.

This clone was observed many times. At the DNA level, this CDR3 is encoded by other sequences in the same sample as well. The rearrangement uses TRBV5-6 and TRBJ1-6; D perhaps matches TRBD1 (5 bases). V lost 2 bases to trimming and J lost 12 bases, with 12 bases between them. This CDR3 has 13 residues. Germline V lookup: CDR1 SGHDT, CDR2 YYEEEE. CDR3 loop: CASSFGQGLPLHF. The CDR3 bases are TGTGCCAGCAGCTTTGGGCAGGGCCTACCCCTCCACTTT.

This clone is judged medium-sized. The chain uses TRBV27 and TRBJ2-7; 11 bases fit TRBD2. The germline V gene has CDR1 MNHEY and CDR2 SMNVEV (reference sequence). The CDR3 loop spans 16 amino acids. V was clipped by 0 bases and J by 3 bases; unmatched bases: 4. Here the CDR3 reads CASSLSGTSGIYEQYF. The CDR3, as DNA: TGTGCCAGCAGTTTATCCGGGACTAGCGGAATCTACGAGCAGTACTTC.

The CDR3 sequence is CASSLLAGGPDTQYF. CDR3 DNA: TGTGCCAGCAGTTTACTAGCGGGGGGGCCAGATACGCAGTATTTT. The J gene is TRBJ2-3, the V gene TRBV6-2 or TRBV6-3; 13 bases map to TRBD2. The ends lost 4 bases at V and 4 bases at J; junction bases unmatched: 2. This CDR3 spans 15 amino acids. Germline V gives CDR1 MNHEY, CDR2 SVGEGT.

This clone was recorded many times. CDR3 amino acids: CASSLGGNYNEQFF. The CDR3 region has the DNA TGTGCCAGCAGCTTAGGCGGGAACTACAATGAGCAGTTCTTC. This rearrangement joins TRBV7-9 to TRBJ2-1, with D possibly matching TRBD2 (6 bases). The CDR3 sequence is 14 residues long. V shed 1 base and J shed 3 bases, with 7 bases lying between them. The germline CDR1 and CDR2 sequences are SEHNR and FQNEAQ (reference sequence).

Many counts were recorded for this clone. The J gene is TRBJ1-1, the V gene TRBV5-5; D is unclear. V was trimmed by 8 bases and J by 4 bases, leaving 15 bases between them. The CDR3 loop spans 13 amino acids. Germline CDR1 is SGHKS and CDR2 is YYEKEE (reference sequence). The CDR3 nucleotides read TGTGCCAGTATGAAATTCTCTGGCACTGAAGCTTTCTTT. Its protein product is CASMKFSGTEAFF.

This clone was detected ten times or more. The chain combines TRBV7-2 with TRBJ2-3; 11 nucleotides match TRBD2. The length of the CDR3 is 15 residues. J lost 3 bases, V lost 5 bases, and 4 bases had no gene match. Germline loops: CDR1 SGHTA, CDR2 FQGNSA. CDR3 sequence (DNA): TGTGCCAGCAGCCCGCGACTAGCGGGGACAGATACGCAGTATTTT. Its protein product is CASSPRLAGTDTQYF.

This clone was seen more than once but under ten times. Since a much larger clone is just one base distant, this may be a read error. V and J are TRBV4-1 and TRBJ2-7; D might be TRBD2 (5 bases). Germline assignment: CDR1 MGHRA and CDR2 YSYEKL. The CDR3 consists of 15 residues. This CDR3 is CASSQDRLPGNERYF. The CDR3 DNA is TGCGCCAGCAGCCAAGATCGTCTGCCGGGGAACGAGCGGTACTTC.

The table lists this clone with many counts. The CDR3 nucleotides are TGTGCCAGCAGTCCCCGGGACACTACAGATACGCAGTATTTT. Its translation is CASSPRDTTDTQYF. The chain carries TRBV6-1 and TRBJ2-3, with D possibly matching TRBD1 (6 bases). Trimming took 5 bases from V and 3 from J, leaving 12 bases between them. CDR1 is MNHNS and CDR2 is SASEGT in the germline V gene. The CDR3 consists of 14 residues.

This clone is labeled medium-sized. V is TRBV6-2 or TRBV6-3 and J is TRBJ2-2, with 13 nucleotides matching TRBD2. The V segment lost 6 bases and the J segment 2 bases; nucleotides outside the gene matches: 0. The CDR3 extends over 15 amino acids. Germline V gene data show CDR1 as MNHEY and CDR2 as SVGEGT. Here the CDR3 DNA reads TGTGCCAGCAGGGGACTAGCGGGAAACACCGGGGAGCTGTTTTTT. Amino acids: CASRGLAGNTGELFF.

This clone is medium-sized (0.01 to 0.1%). The chain employs TRBV6-1 and TRBJ2-7, with D perhaps matching TRBD1 or TRBD2 (5 bases each). Germline V gene lookup returns CDR1 MNHNS and CDR2 SASEGT. The ends were cut back, 0 bases at V and 4 bases at J, with 13 bases in the middle. The CDR3 extends over 15 amino acids. In DNA form, the CDR3 reads TGTGCCAGCAGTGAAGCGTGGGGGTGGCTATACGAGCAGTACTTC. It yields the protein CASSEAWGWLYEQYF.

This clone has at least ten counts. The rearrangement uses TRBV4-2 and TRBJ1-5; D is unclear. CDR3 length: 13 residues. The germline CDR1 and CDR2 sequences are LGHNA and YNFKEQ. V shed 0 bases and J shed 6 bases, with 6 bases lying between them. The CDR3 DNA sequence: TGTGCCAGCAGCCAAGATGAGTTTCAGCCCCAGCATTTT. Its translation is CASSQDEFQPQHF.

A remark on this clone: Possible read error: a much larger clone is one base away. The V and J genes are TRBV28 and TRBJ1-5, with a weak D call TRBD1 (5 bases). The CDR3 spans 12 residues. In germline, CDR1 is MDHEN, CDR2 SYDVKM. The ends were cut back, 11 bases at V and 4 bases at J, with 12 bases in the middle. Here the CDR3 reads CAGGSGNQPQHF. For the CDR3, the DNA is TGTGCCGGCGGGTCAGGGAATCAGCCCCAGCATTTT.

This clone was counted many times. The chain has TRBV2 and TRBJ1-1; 9 bases agree with TRBD1. Trimming at V came to 7 bases and at J to 0 bases, leaving 12 bases not matched to a gene. The CDR3 extends over 17 amino acids. CDR1 is SNHLY, CDR2 FYNNEI, per germline. As DNA, the CDR3 is TGTGCCAGCATAGATTGGACAGGGGACTCTATGAACACTGAAGCTTTCTTT. This gives the protein CASIDWTGDSMNTEAFF. Based on the CDR3 plus reference TRBV2 and TRBJ1-1, the full variable domain is EPEVTQTPSHQVTQMGQEVILRCVPISNHLYFYWYRQILGQKVEFLVSFYNNEISEKSEIFDDQFSVERPDGSNFTLKIRSTKLEDSAMYFCASIDWTGDSMNTEAFFGQGTRLTVV.

This clone appeared many times. The chain combines TRBV4-1 with TRBJ2-6; 9 bases are shared with TRBD1. The CDR3 covers 18 residues. The germline V gene has CDR1 MGHRA and CDR2 YSYEKL. The V and J ends lost 4 bases and 2 bases, in that order; junction bases with no gene match: 9. The CDR3 protein is CASSPYTGGAPGANVLTF. The CDR3 coding sequence is TGCGCCAGCAGCCCTTACACAGGGGGCGCCCCTGGGGCCAACGTCCTGACTTTC.

This clone was detected ten times or more. The chain links TRBV9 to TRBJ1-3; D is uncertain. The length of the CDR3 is 13 residues. V shed 0 bases and J shed 4 bases, with 5 bases lying between them. Germline V CDR1 and CDR2: SGDLS, YYNGEE. DNA of the CDR3: TGTGCCAGCAGCGTAGACAGAGGAAACACCATATATTTT. This codes for CASSVDRGNTIYF.

This clone has more than one count but fewer than ten. This sequence joins TRBV6-2 or TRBV6-3 and TRBJ2-7; 8 bases agree with TRBD2. The CDR3 is 15 amino acids. V gave up 4 bases and J gave up 0 bases; unmatched junction bases: 5. Germline loops: CDR1 MNHEY, CDR2 SVGEGT. The CDR3 spells CASSLPGTSSYEQYF. The CDR3 DNA reads as TGTGCCAGCAGTTTACCCGGGACTAGCTCCTACGAGCAGTACTTC.